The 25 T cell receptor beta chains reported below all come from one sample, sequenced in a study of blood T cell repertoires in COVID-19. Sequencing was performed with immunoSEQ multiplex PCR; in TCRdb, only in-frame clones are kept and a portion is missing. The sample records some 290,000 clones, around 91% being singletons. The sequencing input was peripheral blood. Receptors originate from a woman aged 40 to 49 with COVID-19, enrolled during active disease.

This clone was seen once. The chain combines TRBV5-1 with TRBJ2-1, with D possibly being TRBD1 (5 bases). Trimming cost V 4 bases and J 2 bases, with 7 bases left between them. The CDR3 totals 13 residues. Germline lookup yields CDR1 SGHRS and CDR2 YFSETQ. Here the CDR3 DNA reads TGCGCCAGCAGCGCGGACACCTACAATGAGCAGTTCTTC. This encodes CASSADTYNEQFF.

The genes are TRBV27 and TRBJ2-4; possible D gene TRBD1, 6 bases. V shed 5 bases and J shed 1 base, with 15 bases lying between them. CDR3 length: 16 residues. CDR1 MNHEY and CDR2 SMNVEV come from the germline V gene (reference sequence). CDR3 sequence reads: CASSVNSGAAKNIQYF. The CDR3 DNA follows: TGTGCCAGCAGTGTCAATTCAGGGGCCGCCAAAAACATTCAGTACTTC.

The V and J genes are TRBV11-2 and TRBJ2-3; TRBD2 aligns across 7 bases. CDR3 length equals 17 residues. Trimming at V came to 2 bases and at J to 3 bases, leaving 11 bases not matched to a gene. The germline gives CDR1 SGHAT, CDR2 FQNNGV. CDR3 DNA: TGTGCCAGCAGCTTAAATGGTGCGGGAGCATCAACAGATACGCAGTATTTT. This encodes CASSLNGAGASTDTQYF.

CDR3 coding DNA: TGTGCCATCAAACAGGATCCATCCTATGGCTACACCTTC. This sequence encodes CAIKQDPSYGYTF. J is TRBJ1-2 and V is TRBV10-3, with D possibly TRBD1 on 5 matching bases. This CDR3 has 13 amino acids. The germline V gene has CDR1 ENHRY and CDR2 SYGVKD. V lost 7 bases and J lost 4, with 13 bases in between.

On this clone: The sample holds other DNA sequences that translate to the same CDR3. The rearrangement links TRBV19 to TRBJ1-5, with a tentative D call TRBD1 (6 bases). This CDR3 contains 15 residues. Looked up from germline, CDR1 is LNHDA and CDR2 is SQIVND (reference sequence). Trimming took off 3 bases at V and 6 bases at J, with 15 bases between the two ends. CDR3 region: CASSIGGRRGQPQHF. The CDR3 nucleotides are TGTGCCAGTAGTATCGGAGGCCGCAGGGGTCAGCCCCAGCATTTT.

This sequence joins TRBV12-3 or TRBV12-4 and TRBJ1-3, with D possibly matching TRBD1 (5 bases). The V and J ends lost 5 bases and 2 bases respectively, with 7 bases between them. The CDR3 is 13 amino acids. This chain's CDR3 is CASSRTTGNTIYF. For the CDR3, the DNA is TGTGCCAGCAGTAGGACAACTGGAAACACCATATATTTT.

CDR3 residues: CASSHHLWTVYGYTF. CDR3 DNA: TGTGCCAGCAGCCACCACTTATGGACAGTCTATGGCTACACCTTC. This chain links TRBV21-1 with TRBJ1-2; TRBD1 is taken as the D call from the table, unchecked against the DNA. TRBV21-1 is a known pseudogene. The CDR3 totals 15 residues.

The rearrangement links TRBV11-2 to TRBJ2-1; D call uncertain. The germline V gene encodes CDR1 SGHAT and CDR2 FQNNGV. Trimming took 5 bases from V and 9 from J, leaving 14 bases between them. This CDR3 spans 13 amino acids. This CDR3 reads CASSPGSFLEQFF. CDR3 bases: TGTGCCAGCAGCCCCGGGTCTTTTCTTGAGCAGTTCTTC.

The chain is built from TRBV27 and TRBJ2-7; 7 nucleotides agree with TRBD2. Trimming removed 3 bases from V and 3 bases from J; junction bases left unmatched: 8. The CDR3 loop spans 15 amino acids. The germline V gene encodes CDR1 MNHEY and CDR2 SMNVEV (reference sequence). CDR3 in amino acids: CASSLLRETLYEQYF. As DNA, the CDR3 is TGTGCCAGCAGTTTGCTGCGGGAGACTCTCTACGAGCAGTACTTC.

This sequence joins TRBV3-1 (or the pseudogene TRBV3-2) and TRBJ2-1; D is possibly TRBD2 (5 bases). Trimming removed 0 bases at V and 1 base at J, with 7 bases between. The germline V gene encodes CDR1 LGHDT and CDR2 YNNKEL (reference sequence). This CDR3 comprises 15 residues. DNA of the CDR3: TGTGCCAGCAGCCAAGATAGGAGGTCCTACAATGAGCAGTTCTTC. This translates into CASSQDRRSYNEQFF.

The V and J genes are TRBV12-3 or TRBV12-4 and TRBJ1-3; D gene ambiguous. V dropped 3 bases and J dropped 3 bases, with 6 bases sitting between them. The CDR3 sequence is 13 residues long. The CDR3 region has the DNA TGTGCCAGCAGTTTCTCGAGTGGAAACACCATATATTTT. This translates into CASSFSSGNTIYF.

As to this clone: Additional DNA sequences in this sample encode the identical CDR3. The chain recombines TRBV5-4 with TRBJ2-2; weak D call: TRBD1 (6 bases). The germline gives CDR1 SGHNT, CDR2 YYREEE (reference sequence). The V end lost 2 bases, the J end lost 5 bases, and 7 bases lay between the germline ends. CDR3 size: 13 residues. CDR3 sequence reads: CASSFQGTGELFF. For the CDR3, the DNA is TGTGCCAGCAGCTTCCAGGGGACCGGGGAGCTGTTTTTT.

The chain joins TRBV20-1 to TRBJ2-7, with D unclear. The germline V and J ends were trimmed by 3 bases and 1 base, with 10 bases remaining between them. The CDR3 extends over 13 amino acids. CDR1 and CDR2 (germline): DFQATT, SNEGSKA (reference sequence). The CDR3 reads CSASFPGSYEQYF. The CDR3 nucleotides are TGCAGTGCTAGTTTCCCAGGTTCCTACGAGCAGTACTTC.

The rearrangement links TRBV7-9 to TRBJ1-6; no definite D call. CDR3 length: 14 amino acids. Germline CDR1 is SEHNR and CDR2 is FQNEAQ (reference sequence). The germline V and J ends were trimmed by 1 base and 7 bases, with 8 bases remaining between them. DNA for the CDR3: TGTGCCAGCAGCTTAGAAAACAGAAATTCACCCCTCCACTTT. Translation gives CASSLENRNSPLHF.

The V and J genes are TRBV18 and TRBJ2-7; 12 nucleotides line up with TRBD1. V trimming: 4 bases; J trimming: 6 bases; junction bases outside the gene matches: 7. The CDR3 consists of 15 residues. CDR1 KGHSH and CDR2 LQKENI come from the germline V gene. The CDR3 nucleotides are TGTGCCAGCTCACAGGCCGGGACAGGGGGCGGCGAGCAGTACTTC. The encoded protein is CASSQAGTGGGEQYF. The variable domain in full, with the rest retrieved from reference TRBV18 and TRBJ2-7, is NAGVMQNPRHLVRRRGQEARLRCSPMKGHSHVYWYRQLPEEGLKFMVYLQKENIIDESGMPKERFSAEFPKEGPSILRIQQVVRGDSAAYFCASSQAGTGGGEQYFGPGTRLTVT.

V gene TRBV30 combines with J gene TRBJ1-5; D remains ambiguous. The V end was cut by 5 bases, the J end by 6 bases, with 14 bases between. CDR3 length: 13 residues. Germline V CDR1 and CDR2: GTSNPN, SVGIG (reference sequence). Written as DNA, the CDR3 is TGTGCCTGGGATAGTGAACGGGGTCAGCCCCAGCATTTT. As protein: CAWDSERGQPQHF.

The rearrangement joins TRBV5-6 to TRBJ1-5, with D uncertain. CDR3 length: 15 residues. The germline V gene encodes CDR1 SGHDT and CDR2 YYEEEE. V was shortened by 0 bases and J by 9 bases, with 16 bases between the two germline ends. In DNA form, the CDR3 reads TGTGCCAGCAGCTTGGCCGGTCAGGCCCTATCGCCCCAGCATTTT. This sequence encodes CASSLAGQALSPQHF.

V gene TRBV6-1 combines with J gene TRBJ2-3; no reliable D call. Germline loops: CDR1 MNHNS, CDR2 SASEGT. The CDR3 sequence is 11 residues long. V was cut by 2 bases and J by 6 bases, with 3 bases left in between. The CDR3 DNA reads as TGTGCCAGCAGTGAACTGGATACGCAGTATTTT. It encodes CASSELDTQYF.

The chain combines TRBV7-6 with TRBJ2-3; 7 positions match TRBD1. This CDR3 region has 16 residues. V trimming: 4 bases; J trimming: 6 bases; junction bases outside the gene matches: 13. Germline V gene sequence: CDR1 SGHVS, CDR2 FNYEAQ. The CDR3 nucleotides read TGTGCCAGCAGCTACACAGGGGTTATAGGGTTGGATACGCAGTATTTT. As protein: CASSYTGVIGLDTQYF. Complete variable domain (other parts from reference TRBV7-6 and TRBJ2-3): GAGVSQSPRYKVTKRGQDVALRCDPISGHVSLYWYRQALGQGPEFLTYFNYEAQQDKSGLPNDRFSAERPEGSISTLTIQRTEQRDSAMYRCASSYTGVIGLDTQYFGPGTRLTVL.

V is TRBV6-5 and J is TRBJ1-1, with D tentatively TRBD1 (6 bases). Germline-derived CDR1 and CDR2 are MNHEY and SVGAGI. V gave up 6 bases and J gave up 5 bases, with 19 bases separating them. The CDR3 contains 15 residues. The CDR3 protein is CASSLGGRGPTEAFF. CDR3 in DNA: TGTGCCAGCAGCCTAGGGGGTAGAGGGCCGACTGAAGCTTTCTTT.

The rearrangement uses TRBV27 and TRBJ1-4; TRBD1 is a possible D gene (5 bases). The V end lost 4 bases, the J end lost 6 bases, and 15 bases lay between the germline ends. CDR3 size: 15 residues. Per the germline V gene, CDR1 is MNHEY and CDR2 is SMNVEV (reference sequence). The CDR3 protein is CASSSSKRGYEKLFF. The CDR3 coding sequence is TGTGCCAGCAGTTCCTCAAAAAGGGGTTATGAAAAACTGTTTTTT.

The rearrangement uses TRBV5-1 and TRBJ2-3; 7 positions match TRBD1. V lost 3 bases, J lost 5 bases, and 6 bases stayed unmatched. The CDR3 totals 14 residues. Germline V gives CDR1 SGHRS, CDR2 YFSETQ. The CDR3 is CASSSGTARDTQYF. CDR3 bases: TGCGCCAGCAGCTCCGGGACAGCACGAGATACGCAGTATTTT.

Here the CDR3 reads CASTTVEGRPYGYTF. The CDR3 nucleotides are TGTGCCAGCACAACAGTGGAGGGGAGGCCTTATGGCTACACCTTC. This rearrangement joins TRBV28 to TRBJ1-2, with a weak D call TRBD1 (5 bases). Germline loops: CDR1 MDHEN, CDR2 SYDVKM. V was cut by 7 bases and J by 5 bases, with 20 bases left in between. CDR3 length: 15 amino acids.

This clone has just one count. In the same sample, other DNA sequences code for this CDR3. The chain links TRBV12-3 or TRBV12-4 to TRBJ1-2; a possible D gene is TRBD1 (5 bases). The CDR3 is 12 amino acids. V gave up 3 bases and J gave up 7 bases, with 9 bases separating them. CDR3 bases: TGTGCCAGCAGTTTGGCGGGGGGTGGCTACACCTTC. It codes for CASSLAGGGYTF.

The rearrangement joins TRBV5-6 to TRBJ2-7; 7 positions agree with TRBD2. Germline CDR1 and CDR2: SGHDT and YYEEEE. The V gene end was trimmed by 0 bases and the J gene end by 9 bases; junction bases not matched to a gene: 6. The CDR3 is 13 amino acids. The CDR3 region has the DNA TGTGCCAGCAGCTTGGACCGCGCGGGAGTGCAGTACTTC. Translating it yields CASSLDRAGVQYF.